This passage covers 10 T cell receptor beta chains from one sample sequenced in a study of OX40 agonist ivuxolimab in advanced cancers. Sequenced by immunoSEQ multiplex PCR; TCRdb stores in-frame clones only, minus some. Here the sample spans roughly 98,000 clones, around 83% being singletons. This sample comprised CD4+ or CD8+ T cells sorted from blood, obtained in a trial of the OX40 agonist ivuxolimab. All receptors derive from an adult with an advanced solid tumor such as melanoma, head and neck, liver or kidney cancer.

This clone was picked up a small number of times. The chain is built from TRBV18 and TRBJ2-7; D is possibly TRBD2 (7 bases). Germline assignment: CDR1 KGHSH and CDR2 LQKENI. The CDR3 is 13 residues long. The ends were cut back, 5 bases at V and 5 bases at J, with 13 bases in the middle. The CDR3 sequence is CASSTRGAHEQYF. The DNA of the CDR3 is TGTGCCAGCTCAACCCGGGGGGCCCACGAGCAGTACTTC.

The chain has TRBV19 and TRBJ2-6; TRBD2 might be the D (6 bases). This CDR3 region has 14 residues. Germline CDR1 is LNHDA and CDR2 is SQIVND (reference sequence). The V gene lost 5 bases and the J gene lost 7 bases, with 12 bases spanning the gap. The DNA of the CDR3 is TGTGCCAGTAGTGGAGGGACTTCTGCCAACGTCCTGACTTTC. Protein product: CASSGGTSANVLTF.

This chain joins TRBV28 and TRBJ1-5; 8 positions agree with TRBD1. The CDR3 spans 14 residues. Trimming took 5 bases from V and 3 from J; bases not matched to a gene: 3. Per the germline V gene, CDR1 is MDHEN and CDR2 is SYDVKM. CDR3 DNA: TGTGCCAGCAGTAGGACAGGGTTCAATCAGCCCCAGCATTTT. It yields the protein CASSRTGFNQPQHF.

The chain combines TRBV7-6 with TRBJ1-1, with a weak D call TRBD1 (5 bases). With 5 bases removed from V and 1 base from J, the gap between germline ends came to 8 bases. Germline CDR1 and CDR2: SGHVS and FNYEAQ. CDR3 length: 13 residues. The CDR3 DNA reads TGTGCCAGCAGCCCGGACACGAACACTGAAGCTTTCTTT. Encoded protein: CASSPDTNTEAFF.

V gene TRBV28 combines with J gene TRBJ2-2; 7 nucleotides line up with TRBD2. J gave up 3 bases and V 6 bases, and 10 bases lay outside the gene matches. This CDR3 is built from 16 residues. The germline CDR1 and CDR2 sequences are MDHEN and SYDVKM. The CDR3 DNA reads as TGTGCCAGCAGACCGAGCGGGACCTACGACACCGGGGAGCTGTTTTTT. Its translation: CASRPSGTYDTGELFF.

The rearrangement links TRBV28 to TRBJ2-7; no definite D call. CDR1 MDHEN and CDR2 SYDVKM come from the germline V gene. CDR3 length: 12 residues. Trimming cost V 7 bases and J 7 bases, with 14 bases left between them. CDR3 sequence reads: CASKSEPEEQYF. CDR3 sequence (DNA): TGTGCCAGCAAATCCGAACCGGAGGAGCAGTACTTC.

CDR3 in amino acids: CASSGWEGATNEKLFF. The DNA of the CDR3 is TGTGCCAGCAGTGGTTGGGAAGGGGCAACTAATGAAAAACTGTTTTTT. The J gene is TRBJ1-4, the V gene TRBV25-1; D may be TRBD1 (5 bases). V was trimmed by 4 bases and J by 0 bases, leaving 12 bases between them. The CDR3 length is 16 residues. CDR1 MGHDK and CDR2 SYGVNS come from the germline V gene.

This clone has a handful of counts. CDR3 amino acids: CASSPNLGDYSGNTIYF. Here the CDR3 DNA reads TGTGCCAGCAGTCCTAATTTAGGGGACTACTCTGGAAACACCATATATTTT. The chain couples TRBV7-9 to TRBJ1-3; a possible D gene is TRBD1 (5 bases). V was trimmed by 6 bases and J by 0 bases, leaving 18 bases between them. The CDR3 is made up of 17 amino acids. In germline, CDR1 is SEHNR, CDR2 FQNEAQ (reference sequence).

The CDR3 bases are TGTGCCAGCAGCTTAACAGTGACAACAGATACGCAGTATTTT. Its translation: CASSLTVTTDTQYF. The V and J genes are TRBV7-2 and TRBJ2-3; D remains ambiguous. This CDR3 region has 14 residues. V lost 2 bases, J lost 3 bases, and 9 bases lay in between. Germline-derived CDR1 and CDR2 are SGHTA and FQGNSA.

V and J are TRBV5-6 and TRBJ2-6; D is perhaps TRBD1 (6 bases). The germline V gene has CDR1 SGHDT and CDR2 YYEEEE. The CDR3 runs to 15 residues. V was cut by 2 bases and J by 3 bases, with 9 bases left in between. As DNA, the CDR3 is TGTGCCAGCAGCTTCACAGGGAGTGGGGCCAACGTCCTGACTTTC. Its protein product is CASSFTGSGANVLTF.